The 16 T cell receptor beta chains in this list originate from one sample, sequenced in a study of blood T cells in healthy people across ages. The use of a sample-barcoded 5' primer and a J-beta primer mix characterized a second PCR of about 7 to 12 cycles. TCRdb reprocessed the 5' RACE reads via MiXCR and lists one record per CDR3 protein. Among more than 700,000 distinct CDR3 sequences listed, roughly 50% were seen once. The sequenced sample consisted of blood. The receptors originated from a man older than 75 in good health.

This clonotype was counted a few times. This rearrangement joins TRBV12-3 or TRBV12-4 to TRBJ1-2, with D possibly being TRBD1 (5 bases). The CDR3 has 12 amino acids. V was pared by 7 bases and J by 4 bases, with 10 bases between. The CDR3 DNA sequence: TGTGCCAGCACCTGGGGGGGCTATGGCTACACCTTC. It yields the protein CASTWGGYGYTF.

Of note for this clonotype: This may come from a read error, since a much larger clone is one base off. V gene TRBV12-3 or TRBV12-4 combines with J gene TRBJ2-7, with D perhaps given as TRBD1 or TRBD2 (5 bases each). Trimming left V 6 bases short and J 3 bases short, with 12 bases between. The CDR3 has 13 amino acids. DNA for the CDR3: TGTGCCAGCAGCCGGGGACCGGGCTACGAGCAGTACTTC. It translates to CASSRGPGYEQYF.

This chain links TRBV6-1 with TRBJ2-1; D may match TRBD1 or TRBD2 (6 bases each). V was shortened by 1 base and J by 2 bases, with 12 bases between the two germline ends. Germline V gene lookup returns CDR1 MNHNS and CDR2 SASEGT. The CDR3 has 16 amino acids. The CDR3 region has the DNA TGTGCCAGCAGTGAAGAGGTTAGGGGGGCCTACAATGAGCAGTTCTTC. Residues: CASSEEVRGAYNEQFF.

This clonotype was seen just once. J is TRBJ1-2 and V is TRBV12-3 or TRBV12-4; no reliable D call. Between the trimmed V and J ends, which lost 1 base and 4 bases, there was a span of 16 bases. This CDR3 has 16 amino acids. For the CDR3, the DNA is TGTGCCAGCAGTTTAGTTAAAGTCGGAGGGCCCTATGGCTACACCTTC. Encoded protein: CASSLVKVGGPYGYTF.

Points on this clonotype: Mismatch with germline at one junction end may stem from a read error. V is TRBV7-2 and J is TRBJ2-1; no clear D gene. CDR3 size: 16 residues. Germline CDR1 and CDR2: SGHTA and FQGNSA. The chain's CDR3 is CASSSAGSPSYNGQFF. The CDR3 bases are TGTGCCAGCAGCTCCGCTGGGTCCCCCTCCTACAATGGGCAGTTCTTC.

The chain joins TRBV3-1 to TRBJ2-5, with TRBD1 matching 9 bases. This CDR3 has 15 amino acids. V trimming: 3 bases; J trimming: 2 bases; junction bases outside the gene matches: 4. CDR1 and CDR2 (germline): LGHDT, YNNKEL (reference sequence). Here the CDR3 reads CASSQDDRGQETQYF. The CDR3 coding sequence is TGTGCCAGCAGCCAGGACGACAGGGGGCAAGAGACCCAGTACTTC.

Comments on this clonotype: The junction differs from germline at one of its ends, possibly a read error. The chain uses TRBV20-1 and TRBJ2-2; no clear D gene. The CDR3 is 12 residues long. Germline V gene sequence: CDR1 DFQATT, CDR2 SNEGSKA (reference sequence). In DNA form, the CDR3 reads TGCAGTGCGAGAGGCGCAACGGGGGAGCTGTTTTTT. It is translated as CSARGATGELFF.

As DNA, the CDR3 is TGTGCCAGCAGTTCCTCCCCCGAGCAGTACTTC. It translates to CASSSSPEQYF. The chain recombines TRBV6-7 with TRBJ2-4; D is unresolved. Judging by the DNA end, TRBJ2-7 fits better; the J call may be wrong. TRBV6-7 is known as an ORF, though its function is uncertain. The CDR3 spans 11 residues.

This chain links TRBV20-1 with TRBJ1-2; 8 nucleotides match TRBD1. Trimming removed 0 bases from V and 4 bases from J; junction bases left unmatched: 7. This CDR3 comprises 15 residues. Germline CDR1 DFQATT, CDR2 SNEGSKA (reference sequence). CDR3 sequence reads: CSARELGQGAYGYTF. CDR3 nucleotides: TGCAGTGCTAGAGAACTAGGACAGGGAGCCTATGGCTACACCTTC.

A word on this clonotype: A read error may explain this, as a much larger clone is one base away. The chain has TRBV6-2 or TRBV6-3 and TRBJ2-7; a weak D match, TRBD1 (5 bases). V shed 5 bases and J shed 12 bases, with 17 bases lying between them. The CDR3 has 12 residues. From germline, CDR1 is MNHEY and CDR2 SVGEGT. CDR3: CASSNPGSGPYF. The CDR3 DNA reads TGTGCCAGCAGTAATCCAGGGTCAGGCCCGTACTTC.

CDR3 in DNA: TGTGCCAGCAGTGACCAAGCTAACTCAGACTACGAGCAGTACTTC. It translates to CASSDQANSDYEQYF. The rearrangement joins TRBV6-6 to TRBJ2-5; D is unresolved. The J call may be wrong; the DNA end is better matched by TRBJ2-7. The CDR3 spans 15 residues. CDR1 is MNHNY and CDR2 is SVGAGI in the germline V gene (reference sequence).

The DNA for the CDR3 is TGTGCCAGCAGTTACTCTGACGTGAGCTCCTACAATGAGCAGTACTTC. This translates into CASSYSDVSSYNEQYF. The chain has TRBV6-2 or TRBV6-3 and TRBJ2-1; D remains ambiguous. The DNA end is a closer match to TRBJ2-7, so the J assignment may be wrong. The CDR3 runs 16 residues. The germline CDR1 and CDR2 sequences are MNHEY and SVGEGT.

In this sample, this clonotype turned up many times. This rearrangement joins TRBV6-1 to TRBJ2-7; 11 positions agree with TRBD2. V was clipped by 6 bases and J by 5 bases; unmatched bases: 9. This CDR3 region has 15 residues. CDR1 and CDR2 from the germline V gene are MNHNS and SASEGT. The CDR3 coding sequence is TGTGCCAGCAGCCGACGGACTAGCGGGTACGACGAGCAGTACTTC. Translation gives CASSRRTSGYDEQYF.

The chain recombines TRBV7-3 with TRBJ2-3; 11 nucleotides match TRBD2. V shed 2 bases and J 4 bases; nucleotides not matched to a gene: 5. CDR1 SGHTA and CDR2 FQGTGA come from the germline V gene. The CDR3 is 16 residues long. CDR3 DNA: TGTGCCAGCAGCTTATTAGCGGGAGGGGATGCAGATACGCAGTATTTT. Its translation: CASSLLAGGDADTQYF.

This chain links TRBV28 with TRBJ2-5; D remains ambiguous. CDR1 is MDHEN, CDR2 SYDVKM, per germline. V was pared by 9 bases and J by 5 bases, with 10 bases between. This CDR3 is 11 amino acids long. CDR3 in amino acids: CASGVRETQYF. The CDR3 DNA follows: TGTGCCAGTGGGGTGCGGGAGACCCAGTACTTC. Looking up the rest from reference TRBV28 and TRBJ2-5 gives the full variable domain: DVKVTQSSRYLVKRTGEKVFLECVQDMDHENMFWYRQDPGLGLRLIYFSYDVKMKEKGDIPEGYSVSREKKERFSLILESASTNQTSMYLCASGVRETQYFGPGTRLLVL.

This clonotype was counted a few times. The V gene is TRBV20-1, the J gene TRBJ1-4, with a weak D call TRBD1 (5 bases). The CDR3 is 16 residues long. Trimming cost V 3 bases and J 0 bases, with 14 bases left between them. CDR1 is DFQATT, CDR2 SNEGSKA, per germline (reference sequence). In DNA, the CDR3 is TGCAGTGCTAGTTGGGGCCAGTCTGCAACTAATGAAAAACTGTTTTTT. This gives the protein CSASWGQSATNEKLFF.